The 11 T cell receptor beta chains given below trace back to one sample, sequenced in a study of T cell clonality in common variable immunodeficiency. Using immunoSEQ multiplex PCR, the repertoire was profiled, and TCRdb retains in-frame clones only, with some absent. The sample presents roughly 30,000 clones, none singletons. Antigens for these TCRs are unknown. Whole-study results and caveats: In common variable immunodeficiency, TCR beta chains reportedly carried fewer deletions and N-nucleotide insertions.

Specimen: peripheral blood mononuclear cells. These receptors were collected from a human donor with common variable immunodeficiency.

This clone was recorded many times. The read ends 3 residues before the CDR3 terminus; that terminus is restored from the germline J gene. J is TRBJ2-2 and V is TRBV12-3 or TRBV12-4; D is unresolved. V lost 2 bases, J lost 4 bases, and 5 bases lay in between. This CDR3 has 13 residues. Partial CDR3 DNA: TGTGCCAGCAGTTTACAGGTCACCGGGGAG. Protein product: CASSLQVTGE. The complete CDR3 protein is CASSLQVTGELFF.

This clone appeared many times. The DNA ends 3 residues before the CDR3 does, and the rest of the CDR3 is filled in from the germline J gene. The chain joins TRBV19 to TRBJ2-7; D uncertain. CDR3 length: 11 amino acids. Germline assignment: CDR1 LNHDA and CDR2 SQIVND (reference sequence). V lost 5 bases, J lost 3 bases, and 5 bases lay in between. CDR3 region: CASSLGYEQYF. The covered CDR3 bases are TGTGCCAGTAGTCTCGGCTACGAG.

This clone was seen at least ten times. The CDR3 is cut off 3 residues early in the read; its end comes from the germline J gene. This chain links TRBV30 with TRBJ2-5; TRBD2 agrees at 11 bases. V lost 1 base to trimming and J lost 4 bases; unmatched junction nucleotides: 5. The CDR3 has 15 amino acids. Germline assignment: CDR1 GTSNPN and CDR2 SVGIG (reference sequence). The covered CDR3 bases are TGTGCCTGGAGTGCCACGACTAGCGGGACAGAGACC. Translated: CAWSATTSGTET. The complete CDR3 sequence is CAWSATTSGTETQYF.

This clone occurred many times. The sequenced part of the CDR3 DNA is TGTGCCAGCAGCTACGGACAGGGGTGGCAAGAGACC. The encoded protein is CASSYGQGWQET. The CDR3 in its entirety is CASSYGQGWQETQYF. The chain employs TRBV13 and TRBJ2-5; 9 positions match TRBD1. The CDR3 goes on 3 residues after the read ends, and that part is filled in from the germline J gene. CDR1 and CDR2 (germline): PRHDT, FYEKMQ (reference sequence). The CDR3 loop spans 15 amino acids. The junction had 5 bases not matched to a gene; V was cut back by 4 bases and J by 2 bases. Complete variable domain (other parts from reference TRBV13 and TRBJ2-5): AAGVIQSPRHLIKEKRETATLKCYPIPRHDTVYWYQQGPGQDPQFLISFYEKMQSDKGSIPDRFSAQQFSDYHSELNMSSLELGDSALYFCASSYGQGWQETQYFGPGTRLLVL.

Comments on this clone: The CDR3 end lies 3 residues beyond the end of the read and is filled in from the germline J gene. The chain is built from TRBV19 and TRBJ1-5; the match to TRBD1 covers 9 bases. Germline lookup yields CDR1 LNHDA and CDR2 SQIVND (reference sequence). Trimming took 5 bases from V and 0 from J; bases not matched to a gene: 5. This CDR3 is built from 16 residues. This CDR3 is CASSARQGDSNQPQHF. The CDR3 DNA, read in part, is TGTGCCAGTAGTGCGAGACAGGGGGATAGCAATCAGCCC.

This clone was detected many times. Read coverage stops 3 residues before the CDR3 terminus; the germline J gene supplies the remainder. The gene calls are TRBV29-1 and TRBJ2-1, with D possibly matching TRBD1 (5 bases). Germline CDR1 and CDR2: SQVTM and ANQGSEA. CDR3 length equals 14 residues. V lost 4 bases and J lost 3, with 13 bases in between. The sequenced CDR3 bases are TGCAGCGTTGTCAGGGATTATAACTACAATGAG. This sequence encodes CSVVRDYNYNE. The complete CDR3 reads CSVVRDYNYNEQFF.

In its sample, this clone was seen many times. Coverage ceases 3 residues before the CDR3 finishes, and the germline J gene fills in the end. V is TRBV7-2 and J is TRBJ2-7, with D maybe TRBD2 (6 bases). The CDR3 is 15 amino acids. Germline loops: CDR1 SGHTA, CDR2 FQGNSA. The ends were cut back, 2 bases at V and 2 bases at J, with 13 bases in the middle. CDR3 DNA (partial): TGTGCCAGCAGCTTAATGGGGGGACGGCCCTACGAG. It translates to CASSLMGGRPYE. The CDR3 as a whole reads CASSLMGGRPYEQYF.

This clone occurred a few times. The read ends 3 residues shy of where the CDR3 ends; the end is completed using the germline J gene. The chain is built from TRBV7-3 and TRBJ2-1, with 7 positions matching TRBD2. Per the germline V gene, CDR1 is SGHTA and CDR2 is FQGTGA. The CDR3 has 14 amino acids. With 8 bases clipped from V and 8 bases from J, the junction kept 12 bases outside the gene matches. The CDR3 DNA, read in part, is TGTGCCAGCCAAAGGGCGGGAGCGTCACATGAG. Encoded protein: CASQRAGASHE. The full CDR3 protein is CASQRAGASHEQFF.

At least ten counts were recorded for this clone. Sequencing ends 3 residues short of the CDR3 end; the germline J gene provides the rest. The genes are TRBV4-1 and TRBJ2-1; 7 positions agree with TRBD1. The V gene end was trimmed by 1 base and the J gene end by 5 bases; junction bases not matched to a gene: 5. Germline lookup yields CDR1 MGHRA and CDR2 YSYEKL. The CDR3 contains 15 residues. The CDR3 loop reads CASSQVGQINNEQFF. The sequenced CDR3 bases are TGCGCCAGCAGCCAAGTGGGACAGATTAACAATGAG.

This clone appeared a few times. The read comes to an end 3 residues before the CDR3 does, leaving the germline J gene to fill in the end. The rearrangement links TRBV7-6 to TRBJ1-3; D is perhaps TRBD1 (5 bases). Per germline, CDR1 SGHVS and CDR2 FNYEAQ. V lost 5 bases to trimming and J lost 4 bases, with 15 bases between them. The CDR3 sequence is 15 residues long. CDR3 sequence: CASSRRAESGNTIYF. The DNA read from the CDR3 is TGTGCCAGCAGCCGCAGGGCGGAATCCGGAAACACC.

This clone was counted many times. The CDR3: CASSYYYGQALYGYTF. The CDR3 DNA, read in part, is TGTGCCAGCAGTTATTACTATGGACAGGCTCTCTATGGC. The chain has TRBV6-2 or TRBV6-3 and TRBJ1-2; 7 positions match TRBD1. The read ends 3 residues early relative to the CDR3; the germline J gene fills the gap. V lost 3 bases, J lost 4 bases, and 11 bases stayed unmatched. The CDR3 covers 16 residues. Germline lookup yields CDR1 MNHEY and CDR2 SVGEGT.